This T cell receptor beta chain was identified in a study of cytomegalovirus exposure and HLA in healthy donors. The PCR made use of 60 Vbeta and 13 Jbeta primers. Generated by immunoSEQ multiplex PCR, the TCRdb table keeps only in-frame clones and is missing some. The sample gives 100,000 to 150,000 clones, over 60% of which show up once; 6.3% is in the top ten. Note on this clone: Its antigen is not identified.

General study results and limits: In a later analysis, TCR beta V- and J-gene trimming showed a link to a missense DCLRE1C variant.

The length of the CDR3 is 16 residues. Germline-derived CDR1 and CDR2 are SGDLS and YYNGEE. V was pared by 4 bases and J by 4 bases, with 21 bases between. The receptor was derived from a woman between 35 and 50 years old in good health and CMV-seronegative. Sample: PBMCs. V usage is TRBV9 and J usage is TRBJ2-7; D might be TRBD1 (7 bases). CDR3 residues: CASSPDGGTEVYEQYF. The CDR3 DNA follows: TGTGCCAGCAGCCCCGATGGCGGGACAGAAGTTTACGAGCAGTACTTC.